The clone carrying this T cell receptor (beta chain) has at least ten counts. Its cognate antigen is unknown. The data derive from a study of neurological immune-mediated disorders. The study, taken as a whole, reports: Multiple sclerosis was found to have the least TCR clonal expansion, below healthy controls, and HTLV-1-associated myelopathy the most.

Healthy control participants comprised blood bank volunteers in Maryland, USA. The cDNA came from 5'RACE with 10-nucleotide random UMIs. TCRdb re-derived calls from the 5' RACE reads in MiXCR, one entry per CDR3 protein. The data hold about 38,000 distinct CDR3 sequences, with less than 9% observed a single time. Germline V lookup: CDR1 MNHNY, CDR2 SVGAGI (reference sequence). Trimming left V 0 bases short and J 6 bases short, with 15 bases between. The CDR3 has 15 residues. The gene calls are TRBV6-6 and TRBJ2-7; possibly TRBD2 for D (5 bases). The receptor comes from a man aged 50-59 years in good health. Sequencing was carried out using CD4+ T cells from blood. In nucleotides, the CDR3 is TGTGCCAGCAGTTACTCGATAACCGGGATTGGCGAGCAGTACTTC. This encodes CASSYSITGIGEQYF.